Described below is a single TCR beta chain sequence and its context. This sample is drawn from a study of shared clonotypes between healthy human individuals. CDR3 length: 14 amino acids. Germline CDR1 reads SEHNR; CDR2 reads FQNEAQ (reference sequence). V shed 2 bases and J 6 bases; nucleotides not matched to a gene: 5. Sequenced by immunoSEQ multiplex PCR; TCRdb stores in-frame clones only, minus some. The sample consists of about 2.4 million clones, approximately 94% of them appearing once. The sequenced sample was naive CD4+ T cells from PBMCs. Documented subset: CD45RA+ positively selected. The chain is built from TRBV7-9 and TRBJ1-2; 8 bases fit TRBD1. This TCR was recovered from a man aged 18-30 years in good health. Some clones in this sample may be carry-over from other donors' samples. The CDR3 coding sequence is TGTGCCAGCAGCTTACCAGACAGGGGCGATGGCTACACCTTC. Its protein is CASSLPDRGDGYTF.